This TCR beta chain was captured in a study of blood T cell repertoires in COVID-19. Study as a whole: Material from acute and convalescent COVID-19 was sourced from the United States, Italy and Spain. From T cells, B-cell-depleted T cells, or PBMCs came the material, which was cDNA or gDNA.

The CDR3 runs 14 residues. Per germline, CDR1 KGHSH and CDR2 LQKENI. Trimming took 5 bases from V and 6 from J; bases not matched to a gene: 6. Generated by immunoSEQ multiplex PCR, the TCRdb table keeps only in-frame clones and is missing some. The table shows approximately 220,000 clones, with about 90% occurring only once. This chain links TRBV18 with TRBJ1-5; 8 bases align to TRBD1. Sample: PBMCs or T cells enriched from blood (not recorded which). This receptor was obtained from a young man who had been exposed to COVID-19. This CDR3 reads CASSVDRGGQPQHF. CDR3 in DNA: TGTGCCAGCTCAGTTGACAGGGGTGGTCAGCCCCAGCATTTT.